The 17 T cell receptor beta chains presented below share a single source sample, sequenced in a study of cytomegalovirus exposure and HLA in healthy donors. PCR involved 60 Vbeta and 13 Jbeta primers. The method was immunoSEQ multiplex PCR; TCRdb's version includes in-frame clones alone and lacks a portion of them. Altogether about 120,000 clones are present, roughly 9% being singletons, with the ten largest covering 6% to 7.5%. The specimen sequenced was PBMCs. Receptors originate from a woman aged 35 to 49 in good health and CMV-seropositive.

The chain recombines TRBV18 with TRBJ2-7, with 9 bases that match TRBD1. The CDR3 loop spans 15 amino acids. The V gene's germline CDR1 is KGHSH and CDR2 LQKENI. V gave up 3 bases and J gave up 3 bases; unmatched junction bases: 6. CDR3 loop: CASSPLGQGLYEQYF. CDR3 DNA: TGTGCCAGCTCACCTCTGGGACAGGGTCTCTACGAGCAGTACTTC.

This sequence joins TRBV7-3 and TRBJ2-5; D is undetermined. CDR1 SGHTA and CDR2 FQGTGA come from the germline V gene. The V gene lost 2 bases and the J gene lost 5 bases, with 9 bases spanning the gap. The CDR3 totals 13 residues. The CDR3 DNA follows: TGTGCCAGCAGCTTAGACCCGCGGGAGACCCAGTACTTC. Amino acid sequence: CASSLDPRETQYF.

The rearrangement links TRBV5-4 to TRBJ2-6, with 8 positions matching TRBD1. V lost 5 bases to trimming and J lost 2 bases; unmatched junction nucleotides: 3. This CDR3 has 15 amino acids. The germline V gene has CDR1 SGHNT and CDR2 YYREEE (reference sequence). CDR3 region: CASSPGGPGANVLTF. CDR3 DNA: TGTGCCAGCAGTCCAGGGGGCCCTGGGGCCAACGTCCTGACTTTC.

This clone was seen only a few times. The chain couples TRBV5-5 to TRBJ1-4; 7 nucleotides line up with TRBD1. There are 14 residues in the CDR3. CDR1 and CDR2 (germline): SGHKS, YYEKEE (reference sequence). With 4 bases clipped from V and 4 bases from J, the junction kept 4 bases outside the gene matches. CDR3 sequence: CASSRGQFNEKLFF. CDR3 nucleotide sequence: TGTGCCAGCAGCAGGGGACAGTTTAATGAAAAACTGTTTTTT.

This clone was seen more than once but under ten times. J is TRBJ1-1 and V is TRBV4-1, with D maybe TRBD1 (5 bases). V was cut by 6 bases and J by 4 bases, with 21 bases left in between. The CDR3 is 16 residues long. Germline V gene lookup returns CDR1 MGHRA and CDR2 YSYEKL. The CDR3 DNA sequence: TGCGCCAGCAGACTCGGTGGGGGGAATGGGGGCACTGAAGCTTTCTTT. This encodes CASRLGGGNGGTEAFF.

J is TRBJ2-1 and V is TRBV30, with TRBD2 matching 12 bases. After removal of 1 base from V and 0 bases from J, the junction contained 10 bases not matched to a gene. Germline V CDR1 and CDR2: GTSNPN, SVGIG (reference sequence). The CDR3 covers 19 residues. For the CDR3, the DNA is TGTGCCTGGAGTGAACTGACTAGCGGGGGTGTATTCTCCTACAATGAGCAGTTCTTC. Translation gives CAWSELTSGGVFSYNEQFF.

The V and J genes are TRBV2 and TRBJ1-6; D not resolved. V was shortened by 6 bases and J by 7 bases, with 7 bases between the two germline ends. CDR1 is SNHLY and CDR2 is FYNNEI in the germline V gene. CDR3 length equals 12 residues. Here the CDR3 reads CASSPGNSPLHF. CDR3 DNA sequence: TGTGCCAGCAGCCCGGGGAATTCACCCCTCCACTTT.

The rearrangement uses TRBV2 and TRBJ1-2, with D tentatively TRBD1 (5 bases). The CDR3 loop spans 15 amino acids. Between the trimmed V and J ends, which lost 7 bases and 4 bases, there was a span of 19 bases. Germline V CDR1 and CDR2: SNHLY, FYNNEI. CDR3 amino acids: CASIVPDIAFYGYTF. The CDR3 DNA follows: TGTGCCAGCATAGTGCCGGACATTGCATTCTATGGCTACACCTTC.

The chain carries TRBV9 and TRBJ1-6; TRBD1 aligns across 8 bases. V trimming: 4 bases; J trimming: 3 bases; junction bases outside the gene matches: 9. Germline assignment: CDR1 SGDLS and CDR2 YYNGEE. The CDR3 consists of 17 residues. The CDR3 sequence is CASSTIGQGGYNSPLHF. CDR3 coding DNA: TGTGCCAGCAGCACAATCGGACAGGGTGGCTATAATTCACCCCTCCACTTT.

The table lists this clone with a few counts. The chain carries TRBV7-8 and TRBJ1-2; 7 bases align to TRBD1. The junction had 7 bases not matched to a gene; V was cut back by 1 base and J by 2 bases. Looked up from germline, CDR1 is SGHVS and CDR2 is FQNEAQ. The CDR3 length is 16 residues. CDR3 DNA sequence: TGTGCCAGCAGCTTAGAGGTGTTCAGGGGGAACTATGGCTACACCTTC. Its protein product is CASSLEVFRGNYGYTF. Filled out from reference TRBV7-8 and TRBJ1-2, the complete variable domain reads GAGVSQSPRYKVAKRGQDVALRCDPISGHVSLFWYQQALGQGPEFLTYFQNEAQLDKSGLPSDRFFAERPEGSVSTLKIQRTQQEDSAVYLCASSLEVFRGNYGYTFGSGTRLTVV.

V gene TRBV15 combines with J gene TRBJ2-7; TRBD2 aligns across 7 bases. The CDR3 has 15 amino acids. Germline loops: CDR1 LNHNV, CDR2 YYDKDF (reference sequence). With 0 bases clipped from V and 0 bases from J, the junction kept 2 bases outside the gene matches. This chain's CDR3 is CATSREGGSSYEQYF. The CDR3 DNA reads as TGTGCCACCAGCAGAGAGGGGGGGAGCTCCTACGAGCAGTACTTC. The entire variable domain, with the rest obtained from reference TRBV15 and TRBJ2-7, is as follows: DAMVIQNPRYQVTQFGKPVTLSCSQTLNHNVMYWYQQKSSQAPKLLFHYYDKDFNNEADTPDNFQSRRPNTSFCFLDIRSPGLGDTAMYLCATSREGGSSYEQYFGPGTRLTVT.

In this sample, this clone turned up a few times. V usage is TRBV18 and J usage is TRBJ2-2, with 9 bases lining up with TRBD2. V dropped 3 bases and J dropped 4; count of bases not matched to a gene: 6. The germline V gene has CDR1 KGHSH and CDR2 LQKENI. The CDR3 has 16 residues. CDR3 protein: CASSPWRGGRTGELFF. The CDR3 DNA reads as TGTGCCAGCTCACCGTGGCGGGGGGGCCGCACCGGGGAGCTGTTTTTT.

This clone came up a few times. The J gene is TRBJ1-5, the V gene TRBV2; 8 nucleotides align to TRBD1. Trimming at V came to 5 bases and at J to 5 bases, leaving 5 bases not matched to a gene. CDR3 length: 14 amino acids. Germline V CDR1 and CDR2: SNHLY, FYNNEI. CDR3 bases: TGTGCCAGCAGTCCTGACAGGGGCGATCAGCCCCAGCATTTT. Amino acid sequence: CASSPDRGDQPQHF.

This clone was observed a few times. The chain couples TRBV7-9 to TRBJ1-1; the D is unclear. Germline CDR1 is SEHNR and CDR2 is FQNEAQ (reference sequence). The V and J ends lost 4 bases and 1 base respectively, with 19 bases between them. The CDR3 sequence is 17 residues long. CDR3 sequence reads: CASSSPYIAGTNTEAFF. The DNA for the CDR3 is TGTGCCAGCAGCTCCCCTTACATCGCAGGAACGAACACTGAAGCTTTCTTT.

This chain links TRBV9 with TRBJ2-7; TRBD1 might be the D (5 bases). This CDR3 is built from 14 residues. V shed 3 bases and J shed 2 bases, with 12 bases lying between them. Germline-derived CDR1 and CDR2 are SGDLS and YYNGEE. The CDR3 region is CASSEGGATYEQYF. In DNA form, the CDR3 reads TGTGCCAGCAGCGAAGGTGGGGCCACCTACGAGCAGTACTTC.

The J gene is TRBJ2-1, the V gene TRBV27, with 12 bases that match TRBD2. With V trimmed by 3 bases and J by 8 bases, 14 bases remained unmatched. CDR3 length: 18 residues. Germline values: CDR1 MNHEY, CDR2 SMNVEV (reference sequence). CDR3 sequence (DNA): TGTGCCAGCAGTTTGCTTGCCCCCTCTAGCGGGGGGGCCTATGAGCAGTTCTTC. The encoded protein is CASSLLAPSSGGAYEQFF.

Details on this clone: Other DNA sequences in the sample encode the same CDR3. This chain's CDR3 is CASSFLGLRGGETQYF. The CDR3 DNA reads TGTGCCAGCAGTTTTTTGGGACTCCGAGGAGGAGAGACCCAGTACTTC. The rearrangement links TRBV27 to TRBJ2-5; a weak D match, TRBD2 (6 bases). Germline V lookup: CDR1 MNHEY, CDR2 SMNVEV (reference sequence). Trimming cost V 3 bases and J 4 bases, with 18 bases left between them. CDR3 length: 16 residues.